The 17 T cell receptor beta chains below come from one sample, sequenced in a study of shared clonotypes between healthy human individuals. Measured with immunoSEQ multiplex PCR; TCRdb has only the in-frame clones, and not every one. Of around 940,000 clones listed, less than 85% are singletons. Sequenced sample: memory CD4+ T cells sorted from blood. Subset meaning: CD45RA-negative fraction. These receptor sequences come from a man aged 18 to 29 in good health.

The chain uses TRBV28 and TRBJ1-1, with 7 positions matching TRBD1. Germline CDR1 MDHEN, CDR2 SYDVKM. This CDR3 region has 16 residues. Trimming cost V 7 bases and J 1 base; bases outside gene matches: 12. The CDR3 spells CASTPRGQKKNTEAFF. CDR3 DNA: TGTGCCAGCACTCCGAGGGGACAGAAAAAGAACACTGAAGCTTTCTTT.

This clone was observed a handful of times. The V and J genes are TRBV15 and TRBJ1-2; no reliable D call. Per the germline V gene, CDR1 is LNHNV and CDR2 is YYDKDF (reference sequence). CDR3 length: 12 residues. Trimming removed 0 bases at V and 7 bases at J, with 6 bases between. The chain's CDR3 is CATSRDFGGYTF. The CDR3 DNA is TGTGCCACCAGCAGAGATTTCGGTGGCTACACCTTC.

This chain connects TRBV6-1 to TRBJ1-5; tentatively, D is TRBD1 (5 bases). CDR1 is MNHNS and CDR2 is SASEGT in the germline V gene. Trimming pared 7 bases from V and 5 bases from J, leaving 15 bases between. The CDR3 is made up of 14 amino acids. The CDR3 is CASNPREEHQPQHF. Written as DNA, the CDR3 is TGTGCCAGCAACCCCAGGGAAGAACATCAGCCCCAGCATTTT.

A note on this clone: A far larger clone is a single base away, which makes a read error likely. Other DNA sequences of this sample code for an identical CDR3. This chain uses TRBV5-3 with TRBJ1-6; D is ambiguous. TRBV5-3 is filed as an ORF, its function uncertain. Trimming pared 4 bases from V and 17 bases from J, leaving 19 bases between. This CDR3 spans 13 amino acids. The CDR3 coding sequence is TGTGCCAGAAGCCGCCCCGTGCGGGGAAGAGTCCACTTT. Amino acids: CARSRPVRGRVHF.

This clone was counted a few times. Other DNA sequences in this specimen translate into the identical CDR3. V usage is TRBV5-1 and J usage is TRBJ1-2; possible D gene TRBD1, 5 bases. Trimming shortened V by 4 bases and J by 3 bases, and 10 bases separated the two germline ends. The CDR3 runs to 13 residues. Germline V gene sequence: CDR1 SGHRS, CDR2 YFSETQ. For the CDR3, the DNA is TGCGCCAGCAGCCTCGGCAGGGACTATGGCTACACCTTC. Amino acid sequence: CASSLGRDYGYTF. The full variable domain, in which reference TRBV5-1 and TRBJ1-2 provide the parts outside the CDR3, is KAGVTQTPRYLIKTRGQQVTLSCSPISGHRSVSWYQQTPGQGLQFLFEYFSETQRNKGNFPGRFSGRQFSNSRSEMNVSTLELGDSALYLCASSLGRDYGYTFGSGTRLTVV.

This clone showed up just a few times. The chain employs TRBV5-1 and TRBJ1-6; no reliable D call. Trimming pared 5 bases from V and 17 bases from J, leaving 17 bases between. The CDR3 has 12 amino acids. Germline CDR1 and CDR2: SGHRS and YFSETQ. This CDR3 reads CASREQSGRFHF. CDR3 coding DNA: TGCGCCAGCAGGGAACAATCGGGTCGATTCCACTTT.

V is TRBV20-1 and J is TRBJ2-5, with a tentative D call TRBD1 (6 bases). Germline V lookup: CDR1 DFQATT, CDR2 SNEGSKA (reference sequence). This CDR3 region has 11 residues. The CDR3 protein is CRTGQQETQYF. In DNA, the CDR3 is TGCAGGACCGGACAGCAAGAGACCCAGTACTTC.

The gene calls are TRBV5-1 and TRBJ1-2; 7 bases line up with TRBD1. Germline CDR1 and CDR2: SGHRS and YFSETQ. J was trimmed by 2 bases and V by 4 bases; bases with no gene match: 5. The CDR3 extends over 14 amino acids. The CDR3 DNA reads TGCGCCAGCAGCCGAACAGGGGAGAACTATGGCTACACCTTC. This sequence encodes CASSRTGENYGYTF. Drawing the rest from reference TRBV5-1 and TRBJ1-2, the complete variable domain is KAGVTQTPRYLIKTRGQQVTLSCSPISGHRSVSWYQQTPGQGLQFLFEYFSETQRNKGNFPGRFSGRQFSNSRSEMNVSTLELGDSALYLCASSRTGENYGYTFGSGTRLTVV.

The J gene is TRBJ2-5, the V gene TRBV5-6; 12 nucleotides agree with TRBD1. The CDR3 is made up of 18 amino acids. V lost 4 bases to trimming and J lost 4 bases; unmatched junction nucleotides: 14. The V gene's germline CDR1 is SGHDT and CDR2 YYEEEE. This CDR3 is CASSPGTGGFFGGETQYF. In nucleotides, the CDR3 is TGTGCCAGCAGCCCTGGGACAGGGGGCTTCTTTGGAGGAGAGACCCAGTACTTC.

The chain combines TRBV14 with TRBJ2-3; D remains ambiguous. Between the trimmed V and J ends, which lost 2 bases and 2 bases, there was a span of 17 bases. Germline values: CDR1 SGHDN, CDR2 FVKESK. The length of the CDR3 is 17 residues. CDR3 loop: CASSQSSPIFLTDTQYF. In DNA form, the CDR3 reads TGTGCCAGCAGCCAAAGTAGTCCGATATTTCTCACAGATACGCAGTATTTT.

The V gene is TRBV28, the J gene TRBJ2-3; 11 bases match TRBD2. V lost 4 bases to trimming and J lost 2 bases; unmatched junction nucleotides: 8. The CDR3 has 17 amino acids. CDR1 is MDHEN and CDR2 is SYDVKM in the germline V gene. As DNA, the CDR3 is TGTGCCAGCAGTTCTTCACTAGCGGGGGCGCCCACAGATACGCAGTATTTT. Protein: CASSSSLAGAPTDTQYF.

As regards this clone: This sample also contains other DNA sequences that code for the same CDR3. This chain uses TRBV9 with TRBJ2-6; 11 bases agree with TRBD1. Trimming removed 3 bases from V and 3 bases from J; junction bases left unmatched: 5. The CDR3 sequence is 17 residues long. Germline V gives CDR1 SGDLS, CDR2 YYNGEE. The CDR3 sequence: CASSGRDRGFGANVLTF. The CDR3 DNA is TGTGCCAGCAGCGGAAGGGACAGGGGGTTTGGGGCCAACGTCCTGACTTTC.

The gene calls are TRBV5-1 and TRBJ2-2, with 7 bases fitting TRBD1. Trimming removed 4 bases from V and 1 base from J; junction bases left unmatched: 13. Germline V gene lookup returns CDR1 SGHRS and CDR2 YFSETQ. CDR3 size: 18 residues. CDR3 DNA sequence: TGCGCCAGCAGCGCCCGGGACAGCGGTTCGGTGAACACCGGGGAGCTGTTTTTT. Amino acids: CASSARDSGSVNTGELFF.

V and J are TRBV29-1 and TRBJ2-1; TRBD2 might be the D (6 bases). Germline V CDR1 and CDR2: SQVTM, ANQGSEA. Trimming shortened V by 6 bases and J by 9 bases, and 12 bases separated the two germline ends. The length of the CDR3 is 11 residues. The CDR3 DNA follows: TGCAGCGTCCTTGGCGGGGTTGAGCAGTTCTTC. It translates to CSVLGGVEQFF.

The rearrangement uses TRBV30 and TRBJ2-3; the D gene is possibly TRBD1 (6 bases). The CDR3 sequence is 15 residues long. The V end was cut by 1 base, the J end by 2 bases, with 13 bases between. Germline-derived CDR1 and CDR2 are GTSNPN and SVGIG (reference sequence). The CDR3 region is CAWSASGTPTDTQYF. CDR3 DNA: TGTGCCTGGAGTGCATCCGGGACACCCACAGATACGCAGTATTTT.

V and J are TRBV18 and TRBJ2-1; TRBD2 aligns across 11 bases. CDR1 and CDR2 (germline): KGHSH, LQKENI. There are 17 residues in the CDR3. V dropped 3 bases and J dropped 8; count of bases not matched to a gene: 12. The CDR3 sequence: CASSPPRLAGRSDEQFF. CDR3 nucleotides: TGTGCCAGCTCACCGCCGCGACTAGCGGGGAGGAGTGATGAGCAGTTCTTC.

The chain employs TRBV2 and TRBJ2-7; possible D gene TRBD2, 5 bases. The CDR3 is 14 residues long. V was cut by 6 bases and J by 2 bases, with 14 bases left in between. In germline, CDR1 is SNHLY, CDR2 FYNNEI. The DNA for the CDR3 is TGTGCCAGCAGGACGGGGTCTGCCGCCTACGAGCAGTACTTC. Its protein is CASRTGSAAYEQYF.